This paragraph reports one T cell receptor beta chain. This record belongs to a study of TIL therapy for anti-PD-1-resistant metastatic lung cancer. The time point: pre-treatment sample, taken before nivolumab and TIL therapy. Deletions cut 0 bases from V and 4 bases from J, with 13 bases between. Germline V gene sequence: CDR1 MNHEY, CDR2 SMNVEV (reference sequence). The CDR3 contains 17 residues. Sequencing used immunoSEQ v3. Produced via immunoSEQ multiplex PCR; TCRdb's table is partial and in-frame only. The sample contains around 20,000 clones, 60% to 80% of which appear only once. The genes are TRBV27 and TRBJ1-6, with D tentatively TRBD1 (5 bases). The TCR was taken from a person aged 25 to 80 with non-small cell lung cancer. The sample consisted of blood, taken at baseline. The DNA for the CDR3 is TGTGCCAGCAGTTTATCGAGCGGGGCACTTTATAATTCACCCCTCCACTTT. Translating it yields CASSLSSGALYNSPLHF.